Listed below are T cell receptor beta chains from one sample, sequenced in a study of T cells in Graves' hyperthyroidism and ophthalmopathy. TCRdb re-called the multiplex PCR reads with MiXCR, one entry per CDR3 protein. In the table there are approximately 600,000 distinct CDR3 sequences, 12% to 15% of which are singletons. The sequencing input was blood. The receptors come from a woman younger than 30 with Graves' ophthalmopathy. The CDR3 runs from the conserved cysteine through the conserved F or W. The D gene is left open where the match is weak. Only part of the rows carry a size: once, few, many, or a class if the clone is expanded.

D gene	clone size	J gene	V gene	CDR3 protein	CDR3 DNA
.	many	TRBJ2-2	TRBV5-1	CASSFLGEGELFF	TGCGCCAGCAGCTTCCTAGGCGAAGGGGAGCTGTTTTTT
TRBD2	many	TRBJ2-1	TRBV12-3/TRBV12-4	CASSTGLAEYNEQFF	TGTGCCAGCAGCACCGGACTAGCGGAGTACAATGAGCAGTTCTTC
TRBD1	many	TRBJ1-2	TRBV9	CASSPDRDRAYGYTF	TGTGCCAGCAGCCCAGACCGGGACAGAGCCTATGGCTACACCTTC
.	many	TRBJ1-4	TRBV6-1	CASSVGPGGEKLFF	TGTGCCAGCAGTGTGGGACCGGGAGGGGAAAAACTGTTTTTT
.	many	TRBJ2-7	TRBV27	CASSLRAESEQYF	TGTGCCAGCAGTTTACGGGCGGAATCCGAGCAGTACTTC
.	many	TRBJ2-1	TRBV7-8	CASSKKGEQFF	TGTGCCAGCAGCAAGAAGGGCGAGCAGTTCTTC
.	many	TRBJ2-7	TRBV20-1	CSARDPLGSYEQYF	TGCAGTGCTAGAGATCCGTTGGGATCCTACGAGCAGTACTTC
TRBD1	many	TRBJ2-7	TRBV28	CASSSTGGLGSYEQYF	TGTGCCAGCAGTTCAACAGGGGGCCTGGGCTCCTACGAGCAGTACTTC
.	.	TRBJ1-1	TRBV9	CASSWGGFYTEAFF	TGTGCCAGCAGCTGGGGGGGCTTCTACACTGAAGCTTTCTTT
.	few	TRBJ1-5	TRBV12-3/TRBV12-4	CASSLAGRESWQPQHF	TGTGCCAGCAGTTTAGCCGGCAGGGAATCGTGGCAGCCCCAGCATTTT
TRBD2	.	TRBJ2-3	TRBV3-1	CASSPTGLGSDTQYF	TGTGCCAGCAGCCCGACGGGACTAGGTTCAGATACGCAGTATTTT
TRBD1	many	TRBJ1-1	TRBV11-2	CASNHLRDRGTEAFF	TGTGCCAGCAACCACCTCCGGGACAGGGGGACTGAAGCTTTCTTT
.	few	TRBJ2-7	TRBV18	CASSLATGTVSYEQYF	TGTGCCAGCTCACTTGCAACCGGGACGGTCTCCTACGAGCAGTACTTC
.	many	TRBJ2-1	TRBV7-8	CASSLAPPASLSYNEQFF	TGTGCCAGCAGCTTAGCGCCCCCTGCTAGCCTGTCCTACAATGAGCAGTTCTTC
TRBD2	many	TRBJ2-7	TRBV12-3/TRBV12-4	CASSSRTSGSSYEQYF	TGTGCCAGCAGTTCAAGGACTAGCGGGAGCTCCTACGAGCAGTACTTC
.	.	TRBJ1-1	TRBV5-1	CAGGIGKPSTEAFF	TGCGCCGGCGGAATCGGGAAACCGAGCACTGAAGCTTTCTTT
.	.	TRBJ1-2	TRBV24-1	CATSVGLNYGYTF	TGTGCCACCAGTGTTGGCCTGAACTATGGCTACACCTTC
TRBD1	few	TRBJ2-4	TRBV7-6	CASSSGQGIAKNIQYF	TGTGCCAGCAGCTCAGGACAGGGAATAGCCAAAAACATTCAGTACTTC
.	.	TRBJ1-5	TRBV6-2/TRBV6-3	CASSYAEQGRGFNQPQHF	TGTGCCAGCAGTTACGCCGAACAGGGCAGGGGATTCAATCAGCCCCAGCATTTT
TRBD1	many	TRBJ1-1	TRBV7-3	CASSRQGDTEAFF	TGTGCCAGCAGCCGACAGGGTGACACTGAAGCTTTCTTT
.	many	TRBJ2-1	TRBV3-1	CASSHNPGGLGEQFF	TGTGCCAGCAGCCACAATCCCGGGGGGCTTGGTGAGCAGTTCTTC
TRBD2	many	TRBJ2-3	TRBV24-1	CATSDPGGRVLSDTQYF	TGTGCCACCAGTGATCCAGGTGGGAGGGTGTTGTCAGATACGCAGTATTTT
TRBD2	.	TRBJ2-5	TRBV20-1	CSARGSGTPGWETQYF	TGCAGTGCGAGGGGTAGCGGGACCCCCGGGTGGGAGACCCAGTACTTC
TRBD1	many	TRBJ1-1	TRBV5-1	CASSYQGAVTEAFF	TGCGCCAGCAGCTATCAGGGGGCGGTCACTGAAGCTTTCTTT
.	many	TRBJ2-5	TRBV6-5	CASSYWERAETQYF	TGTGCCAGCAGTTACTGGGAGAGGGCAGAGACCCAGTACTTC
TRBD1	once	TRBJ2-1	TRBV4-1	CASSPMDRGGREQFF	TGCGCCAGCAGCCCTATGGACAGGGGGGGACGTGAGCAGTTCTTC
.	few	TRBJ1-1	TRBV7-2	CASSRRGGGNTEAFF	TGTGCCTCCAGCCGGAGGGGAGGGGGAAACACTGAAGCTTTCTTT
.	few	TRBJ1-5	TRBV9	CASSVRPPQHF	TGTGCCAGCAGCGTAAGACCCCCCCAGCATTTT
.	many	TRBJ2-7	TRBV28	CASSSVGGLYEQYF	TGTGCCAGCAGTTCGGTGGGGGGACTCTACGAGCAGTACTTC
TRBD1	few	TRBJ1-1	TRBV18	CASSPPSGGNTEAFF	TGTGCCAGCTCGCCACCCTCAGGGGGAAACACTGAAGCTTTCTTT
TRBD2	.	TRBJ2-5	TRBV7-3	CASSLTPAGEETQYF	TGTGCCAGCAGCTTGACACCAGCGGGAGAAGAGACCCAGTACTTC
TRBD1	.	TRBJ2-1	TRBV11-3	CASSQTTGILNEQFF	TGTGCCAGCAGCCAAACGACAGGGATACTCAATGAGCAGTTCTTC
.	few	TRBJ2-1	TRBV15	CATSYAGENNEQFF	TGTGCCACCAGCTACGCCGGAGAAAACAATGAGCAGTTCTTC
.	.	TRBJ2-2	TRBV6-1	CASSSPSWASGELFF	TGTGCCAGCAGTTCCCCTAGCTGGGCTTCCGGGGAGCTGTTTTTT
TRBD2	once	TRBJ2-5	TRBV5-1	CASSQGTSGRRGETQYF	TGCGCCAGCAGCCAAGGGACTAGCGGGAGAAGGGGAGAGACCCAGTACTTC
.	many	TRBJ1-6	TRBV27	CASRSYWTASRNSPLHF	TGTGCCAGCCGGTCTTACTGGACAGCCTCTCGTAATTCACCCCTCCACTTT
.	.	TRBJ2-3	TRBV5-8	CASSLSRLRTDTQYF	TGTGCCAGCAGCTTGTCTCGACTCCGCACAGATACGCAGTATTTT
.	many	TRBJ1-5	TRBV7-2	CASSLLRNQPQHF	TGTGCCAGCAGCTTATTGCGCAATCAGCCCCAGCATTTT
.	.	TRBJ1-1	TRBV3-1	CASSQDLGTVGGVAFF	TGTGCCAGCAGCCAAGATCTAGGTACCGTGGGTGGTGTAGCTTTCTTT
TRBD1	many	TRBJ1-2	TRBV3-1	CASSQTGGQGAIYGYTF	TGTGCCAGCAGCCAAACGGGGGGACAGGGGGCGATCTATGGCTACACCTTC
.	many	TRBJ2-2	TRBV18	CASSPYDLDNGGELFF	TGTGCCAGCTCACCATATGACCTGGACAACGGCGGGGAGCTGTTTTTT
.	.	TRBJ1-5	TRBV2	CASSVRPMDQPQHF	TGTGCCAGCAGTGTGAGGCCCATGGATCAGCCCCAGCATTTT
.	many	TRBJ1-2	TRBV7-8	CASSLLVGYGYTF	TGTGCCAGCAGCTTACTTGTCGGCTATGGCTACACCTTC
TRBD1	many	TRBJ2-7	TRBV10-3	CAISEPGTGEAYEQYF	TGTGCCATCAGTGAACCCGGGACAGGGGAGGCCTACGAGCAGTACTTC
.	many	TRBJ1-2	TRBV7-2	CASSLDSNYGYTF	TGTGCCAGCAGCTTAGACAGCAACTATGGCTACACCTTC
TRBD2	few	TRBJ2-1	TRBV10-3	CAISESTLAGGPIEQFF	TGTGCCATCAGTGAGTCGACACTAGCGGGAGGGCCAATTGAGCAGTTCTTC
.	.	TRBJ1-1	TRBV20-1	CSGRGYTEAFF	TGCAGTGGGAGGGGATACACTGAAGCTTTCTTT
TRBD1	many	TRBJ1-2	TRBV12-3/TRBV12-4	CASSSRTGADYGYTF	TGTGCCAGCAGTTCCCGGACAGGGGCTGACTATGGCTACACCTTC
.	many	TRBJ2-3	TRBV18	CASSQGSPNTQYF	TGTGCCAGCTCACAAGGTTCACCAAATACGCAGTATTTT
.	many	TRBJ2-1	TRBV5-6	CASSLGRGLSEFF	TGTGCCAGCAGCTTGGGGAGGGGACTGTCGGAGTTCTTC
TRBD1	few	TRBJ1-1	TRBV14	CASKATGETEAFF	TGTGCCAGCAAAGCAACAGGGGAGACTGAAGCTTTCTTT
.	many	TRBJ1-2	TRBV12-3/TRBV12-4	CASNILAGGGYGYTF	TGTGCCAGCAACATCCTGGCAGGAGGGGGCTATGGCTACACCTTC
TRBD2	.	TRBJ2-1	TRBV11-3	CASSTGLAGLNEQFF	TGTGCCAGCAGCACCGGACTAGCGGGACTCAATGAGCAGTTCTTC
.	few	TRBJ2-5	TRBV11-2	CASSRRPVRQETQYF	TGTGCCAGCAGCCGCCGACCAGTCCGTCAAGAGACCCAGTACTTC
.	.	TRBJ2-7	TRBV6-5	CASSFPFGGYEQYF	TGTGCCAGCAGTTTCCCCTTCGGGGGCTACGAGCAGTACTTC